These 28 T cell receptor beta chains came from one sample sequenced in a study of shared clonotypes between healthy human individuals. Assay used: immunoSEQ multiplex PCR; TCRdb lists only in-frame clones, some missing. The data show millions of clones, over 85% seen once. Sample: naive CD4+ T cells sorted from blood. Subset defined: CD45RA+ positively selected. The source is a man between 18 and 35 years old in good health.

The chain carries TRBV5-6 and TRBJ1-1, with D unclear. Germline assignment: CDR1 SGHDT and CDR2 YYEEEE. Trimming took 4 bases from V and 0 from J, leaving 13 bases between them. CDR3 size: 15 residues. The CDR3 region has the DNA TGTGCCAGCAGCGTCCTGGCGGTTCTGAACACTGAAGCTTTCTTT. It specifies CASSVLAVLNTEAFF.

The rearrangement joins TRBV5-1 to TRBJ2-3; 10 positions agree with TRBD1. CDR1 is SGHRS, CDR2 YFSETQ, per germline. The CDR3 totals 16 residues. Trimming at V came to 0 bases and at J to 2 bases, leaving 3 bases not matched to a gene. CDR3 loop: CASSLADRGDTDTQYF. Written as DNA, the CDR3 is TGCGCCAGCAGCTTGGCGGACAGGGGGGACACAGATACGCAGTATTTT.

The chain combines TRBV11-2 with TRBJ2-1; 7 positions agree with TRBD2. The CDR3 is made up of 17 amino acids. Germline V gene data show CDR1 as SGHAT and CDR2 as FQNNGV. V lost 0 bases, J lost 4 bases, and 9 bases stayed unmatched. The CDR3 spells CASSLDHPGGSYNEQFF. CDR3 nucleotides: TGTGCCAGCAGCTTAGATCATCCGGGAGGTTCGTACAATGAGCAGTTCTTC.

The chain combines TRBV2 with TRBJ1-2; 8 bases align to TRBD1. The CDR3 covers 15 residues. CDR1 and CDR2 from the germline V gene are SNHLY and FYNNEI. The V segment lost 6 bases and the J segment 8 bases; nucleotides outside the gene matches: 14. In DNA form, the CDR3 reads TGTGCCAGCAGCGCTCGACAGGGGAATCCGAGCGGCTACACCTTC. Translated, it gives CASSARQGNPSGYTF. The entire variable domain, with the rest obtained from reference TRBV2 and TRBJ1-2, is as follows: EPEVTQTPSHQVTQMGQEVILRCVPISNHLYFYWYRQILGQKVEFLVSFYNNEISEKSEIFDDQFSVERPDGSNFTLKIRSTKLEDSAMYFCASSARQGNPSGYTFGSGTRLTVV.

Comment on this clone: This specimen includes other DNA sequences encoding the same CDR3. The V call is TRBV29-1, the J call TRBJ2-7; TRBD1 aligns across 7 bases. With V trimmed by 4 bases and J by 5 bases, 8 bases remained unmatched. The germline V gene has CDR1 SQVTM and CDR2 ANQGSEA. This CDR3 is 13 amino acids long. Here the CDR3 reads CSVGSGGYNEQYF. In nucleotides, the CDR3 is TGCAGCGTTGGCTCAGGGGGTTACAACGAGCAGTACTTC.

The rearrangement uses TRBV10-3 and TRBJ2-1, with 7 nucleotides matching TRBD2. The V gene's germline CDR1 is ENHRY and CDR2 SYGVKD. Unmatched junction bases numbered 11, after V lost 10 bases and J lost 2 bases. The CDR3 covers 15 residues. Written as DNA, the CDR3 is TGTGCCACCGAGACGTGGGCGGGGGCCTACAATGAGCAGTTCTTC. This translates into CATETWAGAYNEQFF.

J is TRBJ2-5 and V is TRBV7-2, with 9 bases matching TRBD1. The CDR3 loop spans 13 amino acids. V trimming: 6 bases; J trimming: 4 bases; junction bases outside the gene matches: 3. CDR1 is SGHTA and CDR2 is FQGNSA in the germline V gene. CDR3 sequence reads: CASRGQGRETQYF. The DNA for the CDR3 is TGTGCCAGCAGGGGACAGGGCCGAGAGACCCAGTACTTC.

The CDR3 loop reads CASSTSRGGGYEKLFF. The CDR3 DNA sequence: TGTGCCAGTAGTACATCCAGGGGAGGAGGGTATGAAAAACTGTTTTTT. The chain uses TRBV19 and TRBJ1-4; a weak D match, TRBD1 (6 bases). The V end lost 4 bases, the J end lost 6 bases, and 18 bases lay between the germline ends. The germline V gene encodes CDR1 LNHDA and CDR2 SQIVND (reference sequence). This CDR3 is built from 16 residues.

The rearrangement joins TRBV2 to TRBJ1-6; a possible D gene is TRBD1 (6 bases). Trimming removed 4 bases from V and 6 bases from J, with 13 bases in between. This CDR3 has 15 residues. Germline CDR1 reads SNHLY; CDR2 reads FYNNEI. The CDR3 here is CASSGAGVINSPLHF. CDR3 bases: TGTGCCAGCAGTGGGGCAGGGGTAATTAATTCACCCCTCCACTTT.

This chain links TRBV9 with TRBJ1-1; unclear D gene. The length of the CDR3 is 15 residues. V dropped 2 bases and J dropped 4 bases, with 15 bases sitting between them. Germline V gene sequence: CDR1 SGDLS, CDR2 YYNGEE. The CDR3 sequence: CASSVSSGPTTEAFF. For the CDR3, the DNA is TGTGCCAGCAGCGTTAGCTCCGGACCGACCACTGAAGCTTTCTTT.

Details on this clone: Other DNA variants within this sample encode the same CDR3. This chain links TRBV18 with TRBJ1-2; a possible D gene is TRBD1 (5 bases). Per the germline V gene, CDR1 is KGHSH and CDR2 is LQKENI. V was shortened by 6 bases and J by 3 bases, with 11 bases between the two germline ends. There are 13 residues in the CDR3. CDR3: CASSPTGDYGYTF. CDR3 nucleotides: TGTGCCAGCTCGCCTACAGGTGACTATGGCTACACCTTC.

V usage is TRBV2 and J usage is TRBJ2-2; D is unclear. Germline V CDR1 and CDR2: SNHLY, FYNNEI. The CDR3 length is 13 residues. Trimming removed 4 bases at V and 6 bases at J, with 9 bases between. The CDR3 sequence is CASSGTFPGELFF. The CDR3 DNA follows: TGTGCCAGCAGTGGAACGTTCCCCGGGGAGCTGTTTTTT. The full variable domain, its missing parts supplied by reference TRBV2 and TRBJ2-2, is EPEVTQTPSHQVTQMGQEVILRCVPISNHLYFYWYRQILGQKVEFLVSFYNNEISEKSEIFDDQFSVERPDGSNFTLKIRSTKLEDSAMYFCASSGTFPGELFFGEGSRLTVL.

This chain links TRBV5-1 with TRBJ1-4; a possible D gene is TRBD1 (6 bases). Germline V gives CDR1 SGHRS, CDR2 YFSETQ. Trimming took 5 bases from V and 3 from J, leaving 11 bases between them. The CDR3 has 14 amino acids. CDR3 protein: CASSQGRPNEKLFF. DNA for the CDR3: TGCGCCAGCAGTCAGGGGCGCCCTAATGAAAAACTGTTTTTT.

The chain links TRBV7-9 to TRBJ1-6; D is possibly TRBD1 (5 bases). CDR3 size: 14 residues. Germline CDR1 reads SEHNR; CDR2 reads FQNEAQ (reference sequence). V gave up 5 bases and J gave up 14 bases, with 19 bases separating them. The CDR3 bases are TGTGCCAGCAGCCCTGACGGGGCGCGGCCCACCCTCCACTTT. Its translation is CASSPDGARPTLHF.

V usage is TRBV19 and J usage is TRBJ1-1, with 9 positions matching TRBD1. This CDR3 is 14 amino acids long. J was trimmed by 10 bases and V by 7 bases; bases with no gene match: 13. Germline CDR1 and CDR2: LNHDA and SQIVND (reference sequence). The DNA for the CDR3 is TGTGCCAGTAAGTTCGAACCGGGACAGGGTGTAGCTTTCTTT. It is translated as CASKFEPGQGVAFF.

The V and J genes are TRBV10-3 and TRBJ2-2; D possibly corresponds to TRBD2 (6 bases). The germline V gene encodes CDR1 ENHRY and CDR2 SYGVKD. V gave up 0 bases and J gave up 4 bases, with 12 bases separating them. This CDR3 is built from 16 residues. The CDR3 sequence is CAISESMAGSTGELFF. The CDR3, as DNA: TGTGCCATCAGTGAGTCTATGGCGGGGAGCACCGGGGAGCTGTTTTTT.

The table lists this clone with a count of one. Other DNA sequences within the sample encode an identical CDR3. The chain couples TRBV5-1 to TRBJ1-1; a possible D gene is TRBD1 (5 bases). Germline CDR1 reads SGHRS; CDR2 reads YFSETQ. This CDR3 has 11 residues. V was shortened by 8 bases and J by 2 bases, with 7 bases between the two germline ends. The DNA for the CDR3 is TGCGCCAGTACAGGTAACACTGAAGCTTTCTTT. Protein product: CASTGNTEAFF. Based on the CDR3 plus reference TRBV5-1 and TRBJ1-1, the full variable domain is KAGVTQTPRYLIKTRGQQVTLSCSPISGHRSVSWYQQTPGQGLQFLFEYFSETQRNKGNFPGRFSGRQFSNSRSEMNVSTLELGDSALYLCASTGNTEAFFGQGTRLTVV.

The chain carries TRBV9 and TRBJ2-4; 12 bases are a match to TRBD2. The CDR3 length is 16 residues. The germline V gene encodes CDR1 SGDLS and CDR2 YYNGEE. Unmatched junction bases numbered 5, after V lost 3 bases and J lost 4 bases. The CDR3 nucleotides read TGTGCCAGCAGCGGAACTAGCGGGAGGTTGAAAAACATTCAGTACTTC. Its translation is CASSGTSGRLKNIQYF.

The J gene is TRBJ2-5, the V gene TRBV9; 8 positions match TRBD1. The CDR3 contains 15 residues. Germline assignment: CDR1 SGDLS and CDR2 YYNGEE. The ends lost 4 bases at V and 1 base at J; junction bases unmatched: 6. CDR3 nucleotide sequence: TGTGCCAGCAGCTTAGGACAGGGAACCCAAGAGACCCAGTACTTC. This codes for CASSLGQGTQETQYF.

The V call is TRBV18, the J call TRBJ2-7; 14 bases fit TRBD2. The CDR3 runs 17 residues. V trimming: 3 bases; J trimming: 1 base; junction bases outside the gene matches: 5. From germline, CDR1 is KGHSH and CDR2 LQKENI. CDR3 sequence (DNA): TGTGCCAGCTCACCTGGGACTAGCGGGAGTGGTTCCTACGAGCAGTACTTC. Translated, it gives CASSPGTSGSGSYEQYF.

The V and J genes are TRBV30 and TRBJ1-1, with 11 bases aligning to TRBD1. This CDR3 comprises 14 residues. Trimming cost V 1 base and J 4 bases; bases outside gene matches: 2. Germline values: CDR1 GTSNPN, CDR2 SVGIG (reference sequence). The CDR3 DNA reads as TGTGCCTGGAGTGCCGGGACAGGGGGCACTGAAGCTTTCTTT. It is translated as CAWSAGTGGTEAFF. Drawing the rest from reference TRBV30 and TRBJ1-1, the complete variable domain is SQTIHQWPATLVQPVGSPLSLECTVEGTSNPNLYWYRQAAGRGLQLLFYSVGIGQISSEVPQNLSASRPQDRQFILSSKKLLLSDSGFYLCAWSAGTGGTEAFFGQGTRLTVV.

About this clone itself: Other nucleotide sequences from this sample produce the same CDR3. CDR3 DNA: TGTGCCAGCAGTTACCGGGACAGGGGGAATTCACCCCTCCACTTT. Its translation: CASSYRDRGNSPLHF. The V and J genes are TRBV6-5 and TRBJ1-6; TRBD1 matches at 11 bases. Germline V gene data show CDR1 as MNHEY and CDR2 as SVGAGI. V trimming: 2 bases; J trimming: 7 bases; junction bases outside the gene matches: 1. The CDR3 loop spans 15 amino acids.

The V gene is TRBV19, the J gene TRBJ1-6; the D gene is possibly TRBD1 (5 bases). The CDR3 totals 14 residues. Between the trimmed V and J ends, which lost 3 bases and 7 bases, there was a span of 10 bases. The V gene's germline CDR1 is LNHDA and CDR2 SQIVND (reference sequence). In DNA, the CDR3 is TGTGCCAGTAGTATGGGGGTTATCAATTCACCCCTCCACTTT. It translates to CASSMGVINSPLHF. Filled out from reference TRBV19 and TRBJ1-6, the complete variable domain reads DGGITQSPKYLFRKEGQNVTLSCEQNLNHDAMYWYRQDPGQGLRLIYYSQIVNDFQKGDIAEGYSVSREKKESFPLTVTSAQKNPTAFYLCASSMGVINSPLHFGNGTRLTVT.

This sequence joins TRBV9 and TRBJ1-1; D is undetermined. CDR3 length: 13 residues. Trimming took off 3 bases at V and 1 base at J, with 7 bases between the two ends. The germline gives CDR1 SGDLS, CDR2 YYNGEE. The chain's CDR3 is CASSGTPNTEAFF. The CDR3, as DNA: TGTGCCAGCAGCGGAACACCGAACACTGAAGCTTTCTTT.

This sequence joins TRBV6-6 and TRBJ2-3; 9 bases are shared with TRBD1. The CDR3 covers 14 residues. Per the germline V gene, CDR1 is MNHNY and CDR2 is SVGAGI (reference sequence). Trimming removed 4 bases from V and 2 bases from J; junction bases left unmatched: 1. The chain's CDR3 is CASSLQGATDTQYF. Written as DNA, the CDR3 is TGTGCCAGCAGTTTACAGGGGGCCACAGATACGCAGTATTTT.

As for this clone: Other nucleotide sequences from this sample produce the same CDR3. The V call is TRBV18, the J call TRBJ2-7; no reliable D call. The length of the CDR3 is 12 residues. Germline V CDR1 and CDR2: KGHSH, LQKENI. V was cut by 3 bases and J by 1 base, with 4 bases left in between. CDR3 in DNA: TGTGCCAGCTCACCGGGATCCTACGAGCAGTACTTC. Encoded protein: CASSPGSYEQYF.

The genes are TRBV19 and TRBJ2-7; the match to TRBD1 covers 10 bases. V trimming: 5 bases; J trimming: 5 bases; junction bases outside the gene matches: 3. Per germline, CDR1 LNHDA and CDR2 SQIVND (reference sequence). The CDR3 contains 13 residues. Here the CDR3 DNA reads TGTGCCAGTAGTTGGACAGGGGGTCACGAGCAGTACTTC. This sequence encodes CASSWTGGHEQYF.

The rearrangement joins TRBV28 to TRBJ1-5, with TRBD1 as a possible D gene (6 bases). The CDR3 has 16 amino acids. Per germline, CDR1 MDHEN and CDR2 SYDVKM. With 1 base removed from V and 7 bases from J, the gap between germline ends came to 17 bases. The CDR3 DNA reads TGTGCCAGCAGTTTATCTCTTAAAGGGGGGGCACAGCCCCAGCATTTT. This translates into CASSLSLKGGAQPQHF.